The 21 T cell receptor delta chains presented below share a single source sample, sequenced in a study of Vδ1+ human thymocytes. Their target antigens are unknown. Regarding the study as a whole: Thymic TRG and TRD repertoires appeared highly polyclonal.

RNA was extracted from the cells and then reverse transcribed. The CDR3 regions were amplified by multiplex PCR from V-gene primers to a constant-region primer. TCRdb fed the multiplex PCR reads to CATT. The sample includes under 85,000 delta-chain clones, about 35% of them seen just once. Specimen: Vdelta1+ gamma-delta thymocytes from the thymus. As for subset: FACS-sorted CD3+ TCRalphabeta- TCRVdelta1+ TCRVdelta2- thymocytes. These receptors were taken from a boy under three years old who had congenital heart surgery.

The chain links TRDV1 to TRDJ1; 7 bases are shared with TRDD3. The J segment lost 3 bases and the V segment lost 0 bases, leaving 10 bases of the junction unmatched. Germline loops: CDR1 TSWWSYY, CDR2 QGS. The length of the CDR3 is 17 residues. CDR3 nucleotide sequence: TGTGCTCTTGGGGAACTTTGGCGGATACGAAAGGCCGATAAACTCATCTTT. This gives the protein CALGELWRIRKADKLIF.

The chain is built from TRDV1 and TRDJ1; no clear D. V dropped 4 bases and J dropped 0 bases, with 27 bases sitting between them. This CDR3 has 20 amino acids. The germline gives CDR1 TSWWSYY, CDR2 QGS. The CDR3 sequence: CALGAPLRGWWTRYTDKLIF. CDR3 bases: TGTGCTCTTGGGGCGCCTCTAAGAGGGTGGTGGACTAGGTACACCGATAAACTCATCTTT.

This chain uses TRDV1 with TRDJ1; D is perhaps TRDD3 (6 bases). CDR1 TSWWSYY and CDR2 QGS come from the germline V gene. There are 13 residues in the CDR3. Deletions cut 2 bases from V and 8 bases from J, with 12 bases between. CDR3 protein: CALGERRGLKLIF. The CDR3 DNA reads TGTGCTCTTGGGGAAAGGCGGGGATTGAAACTCATCTTT.

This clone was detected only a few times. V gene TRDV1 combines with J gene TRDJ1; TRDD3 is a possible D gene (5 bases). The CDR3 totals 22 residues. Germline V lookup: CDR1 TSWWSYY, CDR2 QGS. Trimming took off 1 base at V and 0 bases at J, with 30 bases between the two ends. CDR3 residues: CALGEPYFPNPGGTRYTDKLIF. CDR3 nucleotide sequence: TGTGCTCTTGGGGAACCCTATTTCCCCAATCCCGGGGGCACCAGGTACACCGATAAACTCATCTTT.

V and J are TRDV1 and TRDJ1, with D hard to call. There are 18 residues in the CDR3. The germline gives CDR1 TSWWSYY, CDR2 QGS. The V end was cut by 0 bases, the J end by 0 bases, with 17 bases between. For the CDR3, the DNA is TGTGCTCTTGGGGAACTCTCAGTCCGGCCCTCATACACCGATAAACTCATCTTT. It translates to CALGELSVRPSYTDKLIF.

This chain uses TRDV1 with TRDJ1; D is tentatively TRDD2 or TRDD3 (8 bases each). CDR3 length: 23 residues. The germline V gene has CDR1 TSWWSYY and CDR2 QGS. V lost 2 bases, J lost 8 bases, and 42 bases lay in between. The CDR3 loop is CALGENPDFLRGAYTVGYEKLIF. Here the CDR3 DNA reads TGTGCTCTTGGGGAAAACCCCGACTTCCTACGTGGGGCCTATACTGTGGGATACGAAAAACTCATCTTT.

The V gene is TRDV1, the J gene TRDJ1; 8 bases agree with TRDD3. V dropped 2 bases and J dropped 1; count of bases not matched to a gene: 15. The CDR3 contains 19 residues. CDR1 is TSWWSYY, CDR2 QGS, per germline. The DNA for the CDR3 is TGTGCTCTTGGGGAATGTCATCTACCGGGGGATAGTCGCACCGATAAACTCATCTTT. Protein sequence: CALGECHLPGDSRTDKLIF.

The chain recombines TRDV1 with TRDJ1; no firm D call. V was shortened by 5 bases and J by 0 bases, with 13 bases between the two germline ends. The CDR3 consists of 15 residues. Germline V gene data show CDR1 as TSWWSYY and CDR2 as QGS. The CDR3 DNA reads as TGTGCTCTTGGGAAGGGTCCCGGGTACACCGATAAACTCATCTTT. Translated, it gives CALGKGPGYTDKLIF.

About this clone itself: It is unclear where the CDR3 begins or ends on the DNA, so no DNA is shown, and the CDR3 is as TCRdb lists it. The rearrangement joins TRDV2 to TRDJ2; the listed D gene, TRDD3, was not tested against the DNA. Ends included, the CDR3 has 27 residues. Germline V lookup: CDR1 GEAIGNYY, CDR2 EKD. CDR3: CACAGLTTVPVTPSSTAWTTLTAQLFF.

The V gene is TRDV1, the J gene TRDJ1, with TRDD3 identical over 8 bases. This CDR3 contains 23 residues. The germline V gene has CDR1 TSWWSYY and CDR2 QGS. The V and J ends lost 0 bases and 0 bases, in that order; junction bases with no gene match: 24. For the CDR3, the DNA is TGTGCTCTTGGGGAACTTGGGCCTTTCTTAGGAGTCAAAGTACTGGGGGACACCGATAAACTCATCTTT. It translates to CALGELGPFLGVKVLGDTDKLIF.

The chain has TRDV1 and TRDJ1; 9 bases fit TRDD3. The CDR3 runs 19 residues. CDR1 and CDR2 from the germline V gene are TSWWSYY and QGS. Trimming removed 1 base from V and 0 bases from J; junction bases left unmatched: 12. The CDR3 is CALGEPGLGDFANTDKLIF. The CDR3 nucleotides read TGTGCTCTTGGGGAACCTGGGCTGGGGGATTTTGCAAACACCGATAAACTCATCTTT.

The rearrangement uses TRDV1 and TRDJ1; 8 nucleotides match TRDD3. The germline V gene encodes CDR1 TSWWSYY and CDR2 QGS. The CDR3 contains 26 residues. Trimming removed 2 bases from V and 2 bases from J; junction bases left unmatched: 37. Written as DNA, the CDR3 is TGTGCTCTTGGGGAAGGTTTTCGTTTTTGGGTACGTAACCCTTACTTGGGGATACTGGAGACCGATAAACTCATCTTT. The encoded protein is CALGEGFRFWVRNPYLGILETDKLIF.

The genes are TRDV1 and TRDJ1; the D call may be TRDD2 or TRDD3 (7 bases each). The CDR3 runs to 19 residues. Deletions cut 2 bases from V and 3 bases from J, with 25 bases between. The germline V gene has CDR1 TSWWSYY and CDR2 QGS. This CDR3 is CALGEAFLSGYVGSDKLIF. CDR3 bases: TGTGCTCTTGGGGAAGCCTTCCTCAGTGGATACGTCGGGTCCGATAAACTCATCTTT.

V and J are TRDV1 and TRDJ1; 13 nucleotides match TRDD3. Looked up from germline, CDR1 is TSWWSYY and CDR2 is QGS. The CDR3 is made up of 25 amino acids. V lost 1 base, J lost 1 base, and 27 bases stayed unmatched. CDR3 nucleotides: TGTGCTCTTGGGGAACCTCCCTCCCCCTACGGGTCGTACTGGGGGATACGAGGGGGCACCGATAAACTCATCTTT. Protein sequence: CALGEPPSPYGSYWGIRGGTDKLIF.

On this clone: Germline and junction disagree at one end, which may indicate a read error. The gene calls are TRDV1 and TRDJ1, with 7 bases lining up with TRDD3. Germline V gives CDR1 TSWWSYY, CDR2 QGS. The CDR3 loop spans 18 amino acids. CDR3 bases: TGTGCTCGTGGGAAAGTCGGGGGGGATCCACCCACGACCGATAAACTCATCTTT. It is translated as CARGKVGGDPPTTDKLIF.

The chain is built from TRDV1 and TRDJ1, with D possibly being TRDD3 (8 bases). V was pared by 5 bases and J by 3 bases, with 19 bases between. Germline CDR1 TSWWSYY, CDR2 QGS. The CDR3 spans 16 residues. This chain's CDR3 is CALGPLPPGGPDKLIF. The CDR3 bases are TGTGCTCTTGGGCCCCTTCCTCCTGGGGGACCCGATAAACTCATCTTT.

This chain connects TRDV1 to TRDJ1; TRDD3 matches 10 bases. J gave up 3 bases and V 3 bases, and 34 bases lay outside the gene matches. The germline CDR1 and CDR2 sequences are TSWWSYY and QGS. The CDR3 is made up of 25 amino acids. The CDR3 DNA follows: TGTGCTCTTGGGGACCCCCTCGTTTCCAACCCTCATACTGGGGGATCCTCATGTGGTGCCGATAAACTCATCTTT. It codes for CALGDPLVSNPHTGGSSCGADKLIF.

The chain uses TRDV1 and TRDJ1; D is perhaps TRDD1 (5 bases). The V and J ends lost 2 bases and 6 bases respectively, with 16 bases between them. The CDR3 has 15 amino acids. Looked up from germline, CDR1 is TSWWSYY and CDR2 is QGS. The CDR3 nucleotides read TGTGCTCTTGGGGAAAGAAATGGTTGGTCCCATAAACTCATCTTT. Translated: CALGERNGWSHKLIF.

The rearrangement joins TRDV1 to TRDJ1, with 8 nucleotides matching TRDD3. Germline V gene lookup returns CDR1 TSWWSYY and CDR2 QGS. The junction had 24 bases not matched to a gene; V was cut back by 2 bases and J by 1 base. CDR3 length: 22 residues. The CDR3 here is CALGEWGVQLPPYWGVTDKLIF. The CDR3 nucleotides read TGTGCTCTTGGGGAATGGGGAGTCCAACTTCCGCCCTACTGGGGGGTCACCGATAAACTCATCTTT.

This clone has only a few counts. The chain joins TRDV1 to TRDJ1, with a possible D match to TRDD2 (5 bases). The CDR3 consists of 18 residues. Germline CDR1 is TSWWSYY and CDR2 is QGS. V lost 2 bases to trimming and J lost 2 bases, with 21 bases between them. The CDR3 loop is CALGEICPIVTFTDKLIF. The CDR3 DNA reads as TGTGCTCTTGGGGAAATCTGTCCTATCGTTACCTTTACCGATAAACTCATCTTT.

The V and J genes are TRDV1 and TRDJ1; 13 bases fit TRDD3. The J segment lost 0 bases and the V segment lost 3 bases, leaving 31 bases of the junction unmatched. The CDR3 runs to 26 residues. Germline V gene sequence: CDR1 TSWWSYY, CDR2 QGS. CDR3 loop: CALGDLLIPTRVLGDTVWVNTDKLIF. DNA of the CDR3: TGTGCTCTTGGGGATCTCCTAATTCCTACCCGGGTACTGGGGGATACGGTTTGGGTCAACACCGATAAACTCATCTTT.